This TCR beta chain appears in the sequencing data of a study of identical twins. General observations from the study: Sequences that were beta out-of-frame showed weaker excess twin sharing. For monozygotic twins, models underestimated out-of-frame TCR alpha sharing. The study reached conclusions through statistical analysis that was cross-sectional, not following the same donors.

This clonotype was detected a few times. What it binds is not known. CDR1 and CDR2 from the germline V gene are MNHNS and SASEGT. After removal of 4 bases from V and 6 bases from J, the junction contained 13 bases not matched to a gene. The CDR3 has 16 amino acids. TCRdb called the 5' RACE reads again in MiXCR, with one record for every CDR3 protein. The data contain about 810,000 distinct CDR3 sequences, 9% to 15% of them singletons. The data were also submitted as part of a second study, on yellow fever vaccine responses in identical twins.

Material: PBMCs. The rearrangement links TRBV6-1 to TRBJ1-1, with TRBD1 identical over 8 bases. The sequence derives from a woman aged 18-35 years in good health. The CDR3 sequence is CASSGPRSTGAAEAFF. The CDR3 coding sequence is TGTGCCAGCAGTGGCCCGCGATCGACAGGGGCCGCTGAAGCTTTCTTT.